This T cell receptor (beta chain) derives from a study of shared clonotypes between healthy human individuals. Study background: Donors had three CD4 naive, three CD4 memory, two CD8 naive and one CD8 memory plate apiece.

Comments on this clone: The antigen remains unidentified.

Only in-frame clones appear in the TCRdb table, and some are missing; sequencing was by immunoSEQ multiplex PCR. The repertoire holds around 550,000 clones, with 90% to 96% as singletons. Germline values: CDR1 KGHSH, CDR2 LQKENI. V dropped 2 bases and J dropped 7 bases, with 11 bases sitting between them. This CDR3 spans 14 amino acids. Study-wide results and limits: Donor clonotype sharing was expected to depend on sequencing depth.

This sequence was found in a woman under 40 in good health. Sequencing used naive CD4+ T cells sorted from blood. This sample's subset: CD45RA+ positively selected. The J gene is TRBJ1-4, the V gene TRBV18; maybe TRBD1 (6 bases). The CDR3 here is CASSPIRGTEKLFF. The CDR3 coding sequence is TGTGCCAGCTCACCAATCAGGGGAACTGAAAAACTGTTTTTT. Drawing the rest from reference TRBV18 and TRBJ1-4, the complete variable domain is NAGVMQNPRHLVRRRGQEARLRCSPMKGHSHVYWYRQLPEEGLKFMVYLQKENIIDESGMPKERFSAEFPKEGPSILRIQQVVRGDSAAYFCASSPIRGTEKLFFGSGTQLSVL.